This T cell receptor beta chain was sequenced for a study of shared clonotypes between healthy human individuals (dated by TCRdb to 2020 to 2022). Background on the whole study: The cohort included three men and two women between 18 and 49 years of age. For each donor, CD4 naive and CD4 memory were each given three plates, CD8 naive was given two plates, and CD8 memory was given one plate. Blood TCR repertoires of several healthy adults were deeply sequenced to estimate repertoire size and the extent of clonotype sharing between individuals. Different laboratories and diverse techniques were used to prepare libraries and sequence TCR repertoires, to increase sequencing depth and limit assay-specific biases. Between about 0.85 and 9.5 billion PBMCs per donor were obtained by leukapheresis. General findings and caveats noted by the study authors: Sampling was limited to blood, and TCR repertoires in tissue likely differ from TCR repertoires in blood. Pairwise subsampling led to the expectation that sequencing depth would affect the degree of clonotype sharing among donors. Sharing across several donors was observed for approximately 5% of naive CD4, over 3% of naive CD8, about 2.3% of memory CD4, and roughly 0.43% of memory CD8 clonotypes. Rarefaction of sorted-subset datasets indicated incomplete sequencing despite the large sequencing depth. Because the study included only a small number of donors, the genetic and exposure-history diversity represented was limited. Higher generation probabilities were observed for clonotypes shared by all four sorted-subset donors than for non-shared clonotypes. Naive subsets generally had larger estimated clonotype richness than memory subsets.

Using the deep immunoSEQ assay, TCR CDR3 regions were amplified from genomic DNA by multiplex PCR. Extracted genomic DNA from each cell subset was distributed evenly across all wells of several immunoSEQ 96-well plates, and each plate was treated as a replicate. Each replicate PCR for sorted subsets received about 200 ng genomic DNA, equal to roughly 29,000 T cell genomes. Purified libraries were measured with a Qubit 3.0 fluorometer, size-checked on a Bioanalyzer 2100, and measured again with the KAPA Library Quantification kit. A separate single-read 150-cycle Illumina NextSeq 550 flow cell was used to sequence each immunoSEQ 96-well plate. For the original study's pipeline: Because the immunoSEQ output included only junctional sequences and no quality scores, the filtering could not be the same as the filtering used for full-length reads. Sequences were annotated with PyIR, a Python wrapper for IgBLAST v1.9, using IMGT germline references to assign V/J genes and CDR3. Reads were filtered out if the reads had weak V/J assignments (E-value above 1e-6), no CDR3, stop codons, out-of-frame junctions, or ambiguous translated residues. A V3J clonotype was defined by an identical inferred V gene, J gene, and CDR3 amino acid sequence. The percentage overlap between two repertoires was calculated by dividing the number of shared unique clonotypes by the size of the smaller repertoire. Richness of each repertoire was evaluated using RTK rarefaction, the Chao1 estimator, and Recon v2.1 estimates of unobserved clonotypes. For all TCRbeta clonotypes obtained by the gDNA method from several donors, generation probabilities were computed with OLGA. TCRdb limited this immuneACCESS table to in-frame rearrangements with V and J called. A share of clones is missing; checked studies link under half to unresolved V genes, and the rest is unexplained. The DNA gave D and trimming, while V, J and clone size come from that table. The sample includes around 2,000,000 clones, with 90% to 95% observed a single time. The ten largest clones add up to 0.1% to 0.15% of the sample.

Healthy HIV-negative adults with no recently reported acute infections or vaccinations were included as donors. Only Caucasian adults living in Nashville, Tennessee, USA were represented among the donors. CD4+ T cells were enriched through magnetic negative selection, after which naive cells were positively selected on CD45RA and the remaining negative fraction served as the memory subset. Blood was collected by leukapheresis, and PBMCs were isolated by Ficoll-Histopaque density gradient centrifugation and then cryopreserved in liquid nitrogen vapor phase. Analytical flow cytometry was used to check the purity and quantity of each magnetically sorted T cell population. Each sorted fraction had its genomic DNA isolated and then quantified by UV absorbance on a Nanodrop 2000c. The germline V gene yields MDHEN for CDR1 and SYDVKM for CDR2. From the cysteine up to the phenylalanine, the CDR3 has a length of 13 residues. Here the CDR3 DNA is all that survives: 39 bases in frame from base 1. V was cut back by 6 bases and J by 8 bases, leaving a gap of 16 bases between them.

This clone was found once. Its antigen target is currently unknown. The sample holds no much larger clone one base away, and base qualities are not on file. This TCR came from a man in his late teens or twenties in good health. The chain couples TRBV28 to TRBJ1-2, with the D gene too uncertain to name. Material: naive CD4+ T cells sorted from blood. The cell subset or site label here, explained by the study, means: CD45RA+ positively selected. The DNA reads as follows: TGTGCCAGCAGCTCCTCTTCCCGCCGGGGCTACACCTTC. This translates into CASSSSSRRGYTF.